This TCR beta chain was identified during a study of blood T cell repertoires in COVID-19 (dated by TCRdb to the early 2020s). A note on the overall study: Samples covering the acute and convalescent phases of COVID-19 were provided by collaborators in the United States, Italy and Spain. The material from the prospective study consisted of cDNA or gDNA derived from T cells, B-cell-depleted T cells, or PBMCs. Deeply sampled blood TCRbeta repertoires from subjects exposed to, actively infected with, or recovered from COVID-19 were included in the dataset. The repertoires were released in a freely available public database meant as a resource for research on the immune response to SARS-CoV-2. The samples were drawn from the first 160 participants of the ongoing ImmuneRACE study and from 1,254 subjects provided by 6 global collaborators. Nearly every sample came with metadata listing a de-identified subject ID, COVID-19 status, age in years and sex. HLA class I and class II types, where available, came from metadata supplied by the sample provider rather than from assay-based typing. Points the paper makes about the study in general: The quantity of clinical and demographic metadata differed by source and by participant and was supplied without curation.

Details on this clone: Its binding antigen is unknown. There are no base qualities to consult, and no much larger clone falls within one base.

As encoded in the germline V gene, CDR1 is SGHRS while CDR2 is YFSETQ. The CDR3 starts with the cysteine, ends with the phenylalanine, and has 13 residues. The only DNA kept is the CDR3, 39 bases in frame from the first base. Trimming takes 6 bases from V and 0 bases from J, and the germline ends sit 9 bases apart. TCRbeta CDR3 regions were amplified from genomic DNA using the immunoSEQ Assay, a bias-controlled multiplex PCR. The paper's processing steps were these. The number of nucleated cells in each sample was estimated by amplification of reference gene primers within the assay. Sequence reads were collapsed and filtered to measure the absolute abundance of every unique TCRbeta CDR3 rearrangement. For each sample, productive Simpson clonality was calculated as the square root of Simpson's diversity index across productive rearrangements. TCRdb stores this immuneACCESS table with in-frame sequences only. Part of the clones is absent; in the studies checked, under half of the shortfall reflects unresolved V genes, and no reason is known for the rest. The DNA gave D and trimming, while V, J and clone size come from that table. The sample records roughly 140,000 clones, roughly 80% of which are singletons. The leading ten clones occupy 5% to 7.5% of the sample.

Collaborating institutions collected whole blood in K2EDTA tubes following their own protocols. For TCRbeta analysis, collaborator samples were shipped as frozen whole blood, as isolated PBMCs, or as DNA extracted from either sample type. The V and J genes are TRBV5-1 and TRBJ1-1, and TRBD1 may be the D gene, going by 5 matching bases. The receptor was derived from a human donor in a cohort sampled during active COVID-19. Sequencing was performed on peripheral blood. The CDR3 protein is CASKGLMNTEAFF. Here is the DNA: TGCGCCAGCAAGGGACTGATGAACACTGAAGCTTTCTTT.